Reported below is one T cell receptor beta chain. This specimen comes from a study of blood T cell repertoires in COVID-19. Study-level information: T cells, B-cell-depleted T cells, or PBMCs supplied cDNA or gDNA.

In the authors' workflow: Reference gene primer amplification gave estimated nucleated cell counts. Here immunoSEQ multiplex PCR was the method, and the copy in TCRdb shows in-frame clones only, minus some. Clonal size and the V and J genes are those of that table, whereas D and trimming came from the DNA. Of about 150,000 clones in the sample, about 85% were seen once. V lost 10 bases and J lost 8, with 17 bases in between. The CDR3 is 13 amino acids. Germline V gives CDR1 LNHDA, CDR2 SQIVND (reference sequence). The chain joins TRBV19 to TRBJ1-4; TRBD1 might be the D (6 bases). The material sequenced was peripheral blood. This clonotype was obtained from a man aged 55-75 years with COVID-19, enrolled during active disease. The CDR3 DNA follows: TGTGCCACCCCATGGCAGGGACAAGAAAAACTGTTTTTT. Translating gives CATPWQGQEKLFF. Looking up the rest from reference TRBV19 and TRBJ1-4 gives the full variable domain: DGGITQSPKYLFRKEGQNVTLSCEQNLNHDAMYWYRQDPGQGLRLIYYSQIVNDFQKGDIAEGYSVSREKKESFPLTVTSAQKNPTAFYLCATPWQGQEKLFFGSGTQLSVL.